Described below is a single T cell receptor (beta chain) sequence and its context. Its target is not known. V was clipped by 5 bases and J by 2 bases, with 12 bases between them. The CDR3 contains 14 residues. CDR1 is SGHVS and CDR2 is FNYEAQ in the germline V gene. Naive CD8 cells lacked CD45RO, underwent positive selection for CCR7 and left out terminally differentiated effector memory CD45RA+ cells. This entry comes from a study of shared clonotypes between healthy human individuals. Whole-study results and caveats: Shared clonotypes: about 5% naive CD4, 3.5% to 4% naive CD8, about 2.4% memory CD4, about 0.4% memory CD8.

Sequencing was performed with immunoSEQ multiplex PCR; in TCRdb, only in-frame clones are kept and a portion is missing. Of around 2,000,000 clones in the sample, about 94% are singletons; the top ten hold about 1.1%. The chain has TRBV7-6 and TRBJ1-1; no firm D call. This sequence was found in a man younger than 30 in good health. Sequenced input: naive CD8+ T cells sorted from blood. CDR3 protein: CASSRGGPNTEAFF. The CDR3, as DNA: TGTGCCAGCAGCCGGGGTGGGCCTAACACTGAAGCTTTCTTT.